This T cell receptor beta chain was identified in a study of blood T cell repertoires in COVID-19. With 5 bases removed from V and 2 bases from J, the gap between germline ends came to 16 bases. Germline CDR1 reads SGHVS; CDR2 reads FQNEAQ. The CDR3 consists of 16 residues. Profiled with immunoSEQ multiplex PCR; TCRdb holds only in-frame clones, not every one. The sample carries a few hundred thousand clones, more than 80% recorded once. The sample comprised peripheral blood. The genes are TRBV7-8 and TRBJ1-5, with D hard to call. The receptor comes from a man younger than 40 who had recovered from COVID-19. The chain's CDR3 is CASSPNMRRGNQPQHF. The CDR3 DNA follows: TGTGCCAGCAGCCCAAATATGAGGAGGGGCAATCAGCCCCAGCATTTT. The full variable domain, in which reference TRBV7-8 and TRBJ1-5 provide the parts outside the CDR3, is GAGVSQSPRYKVAKRGQDVALRCDPISGHVSLFWYQQALGQGPEFLTYFQNEAQLDKSGLPSDRFFAERPEGSVSTLKIQRTQQEDSAVYLCASSPNMRRGNQPQHFGDGTRLSIL.